The clone carrying this T cell receptor (beta chain) appeared many times. This sample was included in a study of T cells in Graves' hyperthyroidism and ophthalmopathy. V shed 1 base, J shed 5 bases, and the junction held 1 base outside the gene matches. The CDR3 totals 14 residues. CDR1 is DFQATT, CDR2 SNEGSKA, per germline (reference sequence). It was RNA transcripts that yielded the amplified TCR beta CDR3 regions. First-round RT-PCR targeting the TCR CDR3 was performed with the HTBI primer set. TCRdb re-derived calls from the multiplex PCR reads in MiXCR, one entry per CDR3 protein. The sample lists 500,000 to 650,000 distinct CDR3 sequences, 17% seen once, with around 17% in the top ten. Clinical symptoms, serum thyroxine, TRAb, thyroid ultrasound and orbital computed tomography established diagnosis.

This chain uses TRBV20-1 with TRBJ1-6, with TRBD1 identical over 8 bases. The sample comprised blood. The TCR comes from a woman younger than 35 with Graves' ophthalmopathy. CDR3 sequence reads: CSARGTGNNSPLHF. The CDR3 DNA sequence: TGCAGTGCTAGAGGGACAGGGAATAATTCACCCCTCCACTTT.